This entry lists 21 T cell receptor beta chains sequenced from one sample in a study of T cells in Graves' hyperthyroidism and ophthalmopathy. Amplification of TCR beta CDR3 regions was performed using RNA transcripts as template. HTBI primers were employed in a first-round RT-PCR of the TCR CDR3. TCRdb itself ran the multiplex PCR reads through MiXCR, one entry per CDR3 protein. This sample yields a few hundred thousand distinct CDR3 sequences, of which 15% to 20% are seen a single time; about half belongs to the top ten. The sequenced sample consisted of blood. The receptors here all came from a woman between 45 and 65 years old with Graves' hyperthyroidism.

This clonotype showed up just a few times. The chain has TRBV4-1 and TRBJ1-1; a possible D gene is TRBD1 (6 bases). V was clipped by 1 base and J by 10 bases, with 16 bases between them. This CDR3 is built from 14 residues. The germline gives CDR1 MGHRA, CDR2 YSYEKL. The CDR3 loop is CASSQVGGGEGAFF. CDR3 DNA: TGCGCCAGCAGCCAAGTGGGCGGGGGCGAAGGAGCTTTCTTT.

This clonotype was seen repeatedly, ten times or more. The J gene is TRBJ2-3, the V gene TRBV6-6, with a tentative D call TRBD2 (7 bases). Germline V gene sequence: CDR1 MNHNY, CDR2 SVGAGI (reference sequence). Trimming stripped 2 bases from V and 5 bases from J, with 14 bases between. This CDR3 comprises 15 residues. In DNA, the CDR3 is TGTGCCAGCAGTTACCGTCGCGGGGGCCGAGATACGCAGTATTTT. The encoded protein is CASSYRRGGRDTQYF.

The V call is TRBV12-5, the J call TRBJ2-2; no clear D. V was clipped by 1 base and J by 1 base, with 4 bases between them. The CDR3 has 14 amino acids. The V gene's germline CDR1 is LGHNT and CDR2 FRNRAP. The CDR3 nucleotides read TGTGCTAGTGGTTTGGGACAGAACACCGGGGAGCTGTTTTTT. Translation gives CASGLGQNTGELFF.

The CDR3 protein is CSGQGANNSPLHF. CDR3 sequence (DNA): TGCAGTGGACAGGGGGCTAATAATTCACCCCTCCACTTT. The chain combines TRBV20-1 with TRBJ1-6, with 10 positions matching TRBD1. The V segment lost 7 bases and the J segment 5 bases; nucleotides outside the gene matches: 2. This CDR3 is built from 13 residues. Germline V lookup: CDR1 DFQATT, CDR2 SNEGSKA (reference sequence).

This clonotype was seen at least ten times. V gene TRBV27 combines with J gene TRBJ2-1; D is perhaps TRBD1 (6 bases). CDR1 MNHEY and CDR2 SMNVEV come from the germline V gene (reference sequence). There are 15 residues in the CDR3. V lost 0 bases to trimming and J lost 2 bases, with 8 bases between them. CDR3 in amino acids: CASSLSGTPYNEQFF. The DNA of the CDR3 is TGTGCCAGCAGTTTATCGGGGACACCCTACAATGAGCAGTTCTTC.

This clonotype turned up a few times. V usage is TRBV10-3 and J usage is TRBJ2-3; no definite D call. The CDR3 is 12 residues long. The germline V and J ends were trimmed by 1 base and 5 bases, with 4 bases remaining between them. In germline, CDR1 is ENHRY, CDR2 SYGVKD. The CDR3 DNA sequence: TGTGCCATCAGTGAGTTGGGAGATACGCAGTATTTT. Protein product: CAISELGDTQYF.

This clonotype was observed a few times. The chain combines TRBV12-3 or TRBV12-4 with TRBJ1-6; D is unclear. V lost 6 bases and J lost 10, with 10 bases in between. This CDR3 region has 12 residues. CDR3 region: CASSRVGSPLHF. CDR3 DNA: TGTGCCAGCAGCCGGGTAGGCTCACCCCTCCACTTT.

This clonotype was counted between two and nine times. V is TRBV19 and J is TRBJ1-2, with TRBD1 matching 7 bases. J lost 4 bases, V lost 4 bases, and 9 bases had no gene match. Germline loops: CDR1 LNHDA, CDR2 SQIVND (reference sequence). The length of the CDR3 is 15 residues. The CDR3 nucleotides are TGTGCCAGTAGTACGGGGACAGCGAACTTCTATGGCTACACCTTC. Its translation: CASSTGTANFYGYTF.

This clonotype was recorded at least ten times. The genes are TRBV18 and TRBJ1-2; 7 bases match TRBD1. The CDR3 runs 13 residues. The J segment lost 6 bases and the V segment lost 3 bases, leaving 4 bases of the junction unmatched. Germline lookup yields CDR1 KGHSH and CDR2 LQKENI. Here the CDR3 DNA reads TGTGCCAGCTCACCCGACAGGGAAGATGGCTACACCTTC. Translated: CASSPDREDGYTF.

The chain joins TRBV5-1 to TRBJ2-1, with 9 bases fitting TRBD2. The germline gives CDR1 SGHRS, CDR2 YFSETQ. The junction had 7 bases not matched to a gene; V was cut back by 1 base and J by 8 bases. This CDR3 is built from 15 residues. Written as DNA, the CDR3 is TGCGCCAGCAGCTTGTTGGCGGGGGGGAACGATGAGCAGTTCTTC. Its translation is CASSLLAGGNDEQFF.

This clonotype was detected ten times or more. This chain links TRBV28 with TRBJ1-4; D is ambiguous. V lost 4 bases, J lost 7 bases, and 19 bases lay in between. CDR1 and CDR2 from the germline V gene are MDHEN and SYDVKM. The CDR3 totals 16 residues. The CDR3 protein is CASSSLFGEGSEKLFF. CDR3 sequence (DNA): TGTGCCAGCAGTTCTCTTTTTGGGGAAGGGAGTGAAAAACTGTTTTTT.

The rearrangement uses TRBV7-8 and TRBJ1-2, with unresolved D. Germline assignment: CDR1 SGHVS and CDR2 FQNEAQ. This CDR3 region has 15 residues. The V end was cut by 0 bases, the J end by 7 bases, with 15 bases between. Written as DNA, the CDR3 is TGTGCCAGCAGCTTAGCGCAGGAGGCTCTCTCTGGCTACACCTTC. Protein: CASSLAQEALSGYTF. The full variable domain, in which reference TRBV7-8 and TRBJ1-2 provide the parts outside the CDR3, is GAGVSQSPRYKVAKRGQDVALRCDPISGHVSLFWYQQALGQGPEFLTYFQNEAQLDKSGLPSDRFFAERPEGSVSTLKIQRTQQEDSAVYLCASSLAQEALSGYTFGSGTRLTVV.

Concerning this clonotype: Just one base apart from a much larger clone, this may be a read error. CDR3 sequence (DNA): TGTGCCAGCAGCCCATTGAACAGGGGGCTTACAGATACGCAGTATTTT. It specifies CASSPLNRGLTDTQYF. The chain uses TRBV5-6 and TRBJ2-3, with 9 bases identical to TRBD1. Germline V gene sequence: CDR1 SGHDT, CDR2 YYEEEE. The CDR3 has 16 residues. With 4 bases clipped from V and 3 bases from J, the junction kept 9 bases outside the gene matches.

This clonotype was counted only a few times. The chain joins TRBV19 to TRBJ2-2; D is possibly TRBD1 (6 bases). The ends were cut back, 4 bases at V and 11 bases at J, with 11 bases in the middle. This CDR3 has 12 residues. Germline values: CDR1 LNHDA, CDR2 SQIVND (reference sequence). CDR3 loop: CASSTPGTELFF. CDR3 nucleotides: TGTGCCAGTAGTACTCCCGGGACAGAGCTGTTTTTT.

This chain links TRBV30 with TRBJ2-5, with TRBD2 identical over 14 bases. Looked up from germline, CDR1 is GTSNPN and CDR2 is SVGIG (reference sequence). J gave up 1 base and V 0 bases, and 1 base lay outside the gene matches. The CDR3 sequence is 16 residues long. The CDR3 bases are TGTGCCTGGAGTGTAGGGACTAGCGGGGGCCAAGAGACCCAGTACTTC. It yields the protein CAWSVGTSGGQETQYF.

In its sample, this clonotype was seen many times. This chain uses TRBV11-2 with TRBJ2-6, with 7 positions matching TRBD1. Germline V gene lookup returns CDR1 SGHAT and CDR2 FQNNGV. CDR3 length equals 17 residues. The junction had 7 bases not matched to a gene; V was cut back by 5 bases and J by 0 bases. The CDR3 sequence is CASSNGQASSGANVLTF. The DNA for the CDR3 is TGTGCCAGCAGCAACGGACAGGCCAGCTCTGGGGCCAACGTCCTGACTTTC.

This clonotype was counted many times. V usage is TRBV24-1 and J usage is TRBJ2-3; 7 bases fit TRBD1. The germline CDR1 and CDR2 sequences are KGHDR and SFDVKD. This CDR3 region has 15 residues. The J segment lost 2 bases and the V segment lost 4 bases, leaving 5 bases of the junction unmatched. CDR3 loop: CATSDRDSFTDTQYF. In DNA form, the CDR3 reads TGTGCCACCAGTGACCGGGACAGCTTCACAGATACGCAGTATTTT.

The CDR3 DNA sequence: TGTGCCAGCAGCCCCGAGGCAGGTGATAATTCACCCCTCCACTTT. Amino acid sequence: CASSPEAGDNSPLHF. This chain connects TRBV9 to TRBJ1-6; unclear D gene. There are 15 residues in the CDR3. Trimming pared 4 bases from V and 5 bases from J, leaving 13 bases between. The germline V gene encodes CDR1 SGDLS and CDR2 YYNGEE. The full variable domain, its missing parts supplied by reference TRBV9 and TRBJ1-6, is DSGVTQTPKHLITATGQRVTLRCSPRSGDLSVYWYQQSLDQGLQFLIQYYNGEERAKGNILERFSAQQFPDLHSELNLSSLELGDSALYFCASSPEAGDNSPLHFGNGTRLTVT.

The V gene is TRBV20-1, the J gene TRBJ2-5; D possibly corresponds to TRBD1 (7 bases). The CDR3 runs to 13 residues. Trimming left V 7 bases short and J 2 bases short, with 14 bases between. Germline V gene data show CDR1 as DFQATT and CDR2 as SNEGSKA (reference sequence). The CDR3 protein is CSGGTVMQETQYF. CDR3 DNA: TGCAGTGGCGGGACAGTTATGCAAGAGACCCAGTACTTC.

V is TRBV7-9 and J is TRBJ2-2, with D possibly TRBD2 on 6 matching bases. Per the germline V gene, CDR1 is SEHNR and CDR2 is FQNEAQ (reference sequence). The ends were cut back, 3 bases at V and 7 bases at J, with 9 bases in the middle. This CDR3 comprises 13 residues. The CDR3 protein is CASSLAGNGELFF. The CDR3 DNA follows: TGTGCCAGCAGCTTGGCGGGGAACGGGGAGCTGTTTTTT. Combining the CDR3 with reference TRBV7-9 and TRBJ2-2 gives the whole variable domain DTGVSQNPRHKITKRGQNVTFRCDPISEHNRLYWYRQTLGQGPEFLTYFQNEAQLEKSRLLSDRFSAERPKGSFSTLEIQRTEQGDSAMYLCASSLAGNGELFFGEGSRLTVL.

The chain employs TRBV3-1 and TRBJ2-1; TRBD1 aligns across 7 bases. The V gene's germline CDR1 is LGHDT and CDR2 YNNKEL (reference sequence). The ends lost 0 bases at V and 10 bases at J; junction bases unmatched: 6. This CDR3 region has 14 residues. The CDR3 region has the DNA TGTGCCAGCAGCCAAGAACCCGGGACAGCCGAGCAGTTCTTC. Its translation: CASSQEPGTAEQFF.